One and the same sample provided the 8 T cell receptor beta chains below, sequenced in a study of regulatory T cells in long-lasting Graves disease. Time point in this sample: newly diagnosed GD, antithyroid drugs for less than 3 months. From RNA extracted from PBMCs, the TCR library was made. Through Arm-PCR of CDR3 regions and iRepertoire HTBI primers, TCR beta libraries were built. TCRdb processed the multiplex PCR reads anew with MiXCR; each CDR3 protein has one entry. The sample includes around 400,000 distinct CDR3 sequences, about 12% of them seen just once. These data were likewise used in another study, on T cells in Graves' hyperthyroidism and ophthalmopathy.

The specimen comprised peripheral blood mononuclear cells (PBMCs), sampled at new diagnosis, from a patient treated with antithyroid drugs. All receptors derive from a woman in her late teens or twenties with Graves disease.

This clonotype was observed many times. V usage is TRBV7-3 and J usage is TRBJ2-1; 14 bases fit TRBD2. The CDR3 contains 19 residues. Looked up from germline, CDR1 is SGHTA and CDR2 is FQGTGA. The junction had 9 bases not matched to a gene; V was cut back by 4 bases and J by 1 base. The CDR3 bases are TGTGCCAGCAGCTCCAAGACTAGCGGGAGGGCCCAATCCTACAATGAGCAGTTCTTC. Amino acids: CASSSKTSGRAQSYNEQFF.

This clonotype was detected many times. The chain employs TRBV18 and TRBJ2-1, with 7 bases that match TRBD2. Germline CDR1 KGHSH, CDR2 LQKENI. V lost 4 bases, J lost 0 bases, and 6 bases stayed unmatched. There are 16 residues in the CDR3. CDR3 sequence (DNA): TGTGCCAGCTCACTCGTAGCGGGTCGCTCCTACAATGAGCAGTTCTTC. Translated, it gives CASSLVAGRSYNEQFF.

The chain carries TRBV19 and TRBJ2-7; 11 bases are shared with TRBD2. With 3 bases clipped from V and 6 bases from J, the junction kept 1 base outside the gene matches. Looked up from germline, CDR1 is LNHDA and CDR2 is SQIVND (reference sequence). This CDR3 contains 13 residues. The CDR3 here is CASSIGTSGEQYF. The CDR3 nucleotides are TGTGCCAGTAGTATTGGGACTAGCGGCGAGCAGTACTTC.

The chain joins TRBV29-1 to TRBJ1-2, with unresolved D. This CDR3 has 14 residues. Trimming took off 6 bases at V and 2 bases at J, with 16 bases between the two ends. The germline gives CDR1 SQVTM, CDR2 ANQGSEA. This CDR3 reads CSVNPSAGNYGYTF. The CDR3 DNA reads TGCAGCGTCAACCCCTCGGCGGGGAACTATGGCTACACCTTC.

The table lists this clonotype with many counts. J is TRBJ2-5 and V is TRBV6-1; TRBD2 agrees at 10 bases. Germline assignment: CDR1 MNHNS and CDR2 SASEGT. V shed 5 bases, J shed 5 bases, and the junction held 11 bases outside the gene matches. The CDR3 sequence is 16 residues long. CDR3 coding DNA: TGTGCCAGCAGTCGGCGGGGACTAGCGCAAAGGGAGACCCAGTACTTC. Translating it yields CASSRRGLAQRETQYF.

This clonotype was picked up a small number of times. V usage is TRBV6-2 or TRBV6-3 and J usage is TRBJ2-7; D gene unclear. Germline values: CDR1 MNHEY, CDR2 SVGEGT. The CDR3 covers 15 residues. Trimming cost V 0 bases and J 0 bases, with 9 bases left between them. Here the CDR3 DNA reads TGTGCCAGCAGTTACTCGAAGGCGCGCTCCTACGAGCAGTACTTC. Its translation: CASSYSKARSYEQYF.

This clonotype was seen only a few times. This chain links TRBV4-1 with TRBJ1-5, with 11 positions matching TRBD1. CDR1 MGHRA and CDR2 YSYEKL come from the germline V gene. This CDR3 has 16 amino acids. J gave up 3 bases and V 0 bases, and 1 base lay outside the gene matches. The CDR3 loop reads CASSQEGQGDNQPQHF. The CDR3 DNA reads TGCGCCAGCAGCCAAGAGGGACAGGGGGACAATCAGCCCCAGCATTTT.

This clonotype was recorded a few times. This sequence joins TRBV7-9 and TRBJ2-1; 11 nucleotides agree with TRBD1. After removal of 6 bases from V and 8 bases from J, the junction contained 6 bases not matched to a gene. Germline loops: CDR1 SEHNR, CDR2 FQNEAQ (reference sequence). The CDR3 is made up of 14 amino acids. CDR3 bases: TGTGCCAGCAGTTGGGACAGGGGGGACGATGAGCAGTTCTTC. Translation: CASSWDRGDDEQFF.